A selection of T cell receptor beta chains follows, all from one sample in a study of CD8+CD57+ T cells in acquired aplastic anemia. TCRdb analysed the reads with MiXCR anew, one entry per CDR3 protein. The data show fewer than 250,000 distinct CDR3 sequences, approximately 45% seen once. Material: sorted CD4+, CD8+, or CD8+CD57+ T cells (not recorded which) from PBMCs. Receptor source: a human donor with aplastic anemia. Both conserved end residues are part of each CDR3. D genes are given only for firm matches. Clone size is shown for a subset of rows, as once, few, many or a class of expanded clone.

size,J,D,V,CDR3,DNA
.,TRBJ1-4,TRBD1,TRBV25-1,CASRTGAGEKLFF,TGTGCCAGCAGGACAGGGGCGGGCGAAAAACTGTTTTTT
.,TRBJ2-1,.,TRBV5-8,CASSLGRELDNEQFF,TGTGCCAGCAGCTTGGGCCGGGAGTTAGACAATGAGCAGTTCTTC
many,TRBJ2-5,TRBD1,TRBV5-6,CASSLAGNRGAQYF,TGTGCCAGCAGCTTGGCCGGGAACAGGGGAGCCCAGTACTTC
few,TRBJ2-2,TRBD2,TRBV6-6,CASRQAGGPGELFF,TGTGCCAGCAGGCAAGCGGGGGGGCCCGGGGAGCTGTTTTTT
many,TRBJ2-1,.,TRBV6-9,CASIHSGLYNEQFF,TGTGCCAGCATCCATAGCGGACTCTACAATGAGCAGTTCTTC
few,TRBJ1-6,.,TRBV15,CATSAGSNSPLHF,TGTGCCACCAGCGCAGGGAGTAATTCACCCCTCCACTTT
.,TRBJ2-7,TRBD1,TRBV15,CATSRVQGVDEQYF,TGTGCCACCAGCAGAGTACAGGGGGTCGACGAGCAGTACTTC
many,TRBJ1-5,.,TRBV2,CASSLRDYSNQPQHF,TGTGCCAGCAGTCTCAGAGATTATAGCAATCAGCCCCAGCATTTT
many,TRBJ2-5,.,TRBV7-9,CASSPEAAETQYF,TGTGCCAGCAGCCCAGAGGCGGCAGAGACCCAGTACTTC
once,TRBJ2-3,TRBD2,TRBV9,CASSRLGSGGSTDTQYF,TGTGCCAGCAGCCGCCTGGGTAGCGGGGGTAGCACAGATACGCAGTATTTT
few,TRBJ1-3,.,TRBV19,CASSNPDGSSGNTIYF,TGTGCCAGTAGCAACCCCGACGGAAGCTCTGGAAACACCATATATTTT
many,TRBJ1-1,.,TRBV12-5,CASTSGGRNTEAFF,TGTGCCAGCACCTCCGGGGGGCGGAACACTGAAGCTTTCTTT
many,TRBJ2-3,.,TRBV6-5,CASSSVRGPDTQYF,TGTGCCAGCAGCTCCGTACGGGGCCCAGATACGCAGTATTTT